This TCR beta chain comes out of a study of shared clonotypes between healthy human individuals. Several immunoSEQ plates held equal portions of the genomic DNA taken from each subset. Repertoires were generated with immunoSEQ multiplex PCR, while TCRdb's copy carries only in-frame clones and drops some. This sample has 450,000 to 500,000 clones, with around three quarters found just once. The V gene lost 0 bases and the J gene lost 7 bases, with 10 bases spanning the gap. Germline V gene data show CDR1 as SGHAT and CDR2 as FQNNGV. The CDR3 contains 13 residues. The receptor's source is a middle-aged woman in good health. Some clones in this sample may be carry-over from other donors' samples. The chain employs TRBV11-2 and TRBJ2-7; D uncertain. The sequencing input was PBMCs. The CDR3 here is CASSLDSLAEQYF. In nucleotides, the CDR3 is TGTGCCAGCAGCTTAGACTCGCTTGCTGAGCAGTACTTC. Full variable domain (missing parts from reference TRBV11-2 and TRBJ2-7): EAGVAQSPRYKIIEKRQSVAFWCNPISGHATLYWYQQILGQGPKLLIQFQNNGVVDDSQLPKDRFSAERLKGVDSTLKIQPAKLEDSAVYLCASSLDSLAEQYFGPGTRLTVT.